These 21 T cell receptor beta chains share one sample of origin, sequenced in a study of shared clonotypes between healthy human individuals. The assay was immunoSEQ multiplex PCR, and TCRdb's table has in-frame clones only and misses some. In the table there are millions of clones, around 96% of which are singletons. It was CD45RO-negative cells, positively selected for CCR7, that made up naive CD8 cells, with terminally differentiated effector memory CD45RA+ cells excluded. The specimen sequenced was naive CD8+ T cells sorted from blood. The receptors originated from a man aged 18 to 30 in good health.

The chain is built from TRBV28 and TRBJ2-7; tentative D call: TRBD2 (5 bases). Per the germline V gene, CDR1 is MDHEN and CDR2 is SYDVKM. V was pared by 6 bases and J by 4 bases, with 22 bases between. The CDR3 contains 16 residues. The CDR3 reads CASSHLFVGRTYEQYF. Here the CDR3 DNA reads TGTGCCAGCAGCCACCTTTTTGTGGGGAGAACATACGAGCAGTACTTC.

The rearrangement links TRBV10-2 to TRBJ2-7; the D gene is possibly TRBD2 (5 bases). Germline lookup yields CDR1 WSHSY and CDR2 SAAADI. The CDR3 has 13 residues. Trimming stripped 8 bases from V and 5 bases from J, with 16 bases between. This CDR3 is CASRTREMNEQYF. In DNA, the CDR3 is TGCGCCAGCCGAACAAGGGAGATGAACGAGCAGTACTTC.

The gene calls are TRBV11-2 and TRBJ2-1; TRBD2 matches at 12 bases. The CDR3 spans 15 residues. V lost 1 base and J lost 10; bases outside the gene matches: 5. CDR1 is SGHAT and CDR2 is FQNNGV in the germline V gene. In DNA form, the CDR3 reads TGTGCCAGCAGCTTAGGGACTAGCGGGATAGGGGAGCAGTTCTTC. This sequence encodes CASSLGTSGIGEQFF.

This chain uses TRBV7-9 with TRBJ2-3; D is perhaps TRBD2 (5 bases). Trimming pared 5 bases from V and 11 bases from J, leaving 14 bases between. CDR1 and CDR2 (germline): SEHNR, FQNEAQ (reference sequence). CDR3 size: 12 residues. The chain's CDR3 is CASSRDRDGQYF. CDR3 nucleotide sequence: TGTGCCAGCAGCCGAGACCGGGATGGGCAGTATTTT.

This clone was seen a single time. The chain joins TRBV2 to TRBJ2-2, with 9 bases aligning to TRBD1. V dropped 7 bases and J dropped 2; count of bases not matched to a gene: 14. The CDR3 runs to 18 residues. From germline, CDR1 is SNHLY and CDR2 FYNNEI. The CDR3 DNA reads as TGTGCCAGCATACCCCGGGACAGGGAGGAGGTTAACACCGGGGAGCTGTTTTTT. It specifies CASIPRDREEVNTGELFF.

The chain recombines TRBV7-6 with TRBJ2-1, with TRBD1 identical over 7 bases. The CDR3 sequence is 15 residues long. Germline assignment: CDR1 SGHVS and CDR2 FNYEAQ. Trimming removed 1 base from V and 9 bases from J; junction bases left unmatched: 9. This CDR3 reads CASSLGTGRRIEQFF. CDR3 DNA: TGTGCCAGCAGCTTAGGGACAGGCCGACGGATTGAGCAGTTCTTC.

The rearrangement joins TRBV10-3 to TRBJ2-1, with a weak D call TRBD1 (5 bases). This CDR3 is 12 amino acids long. The V end lost 8 bases, the J end lost 6 bases, and 11 bases lay between the germline ends. CDR1 and CDR2 from the germline V gene are ENHRY and SYGVKD. CDR3 protein: CAIGWTTNEQFF. The CDR3 coding sequence is TGTGCCATCGGATGGACAACCAATGAGCAGTTCTTC.

The J gene is TRBJ2-3, the V gene TRBV6-6; no clear D. The germline V and J ends were trimmed by 4 bases and 0 bases, with 5 bases remaining between them. The germline V gene has CDR1 MNHNY and CDR2 SVGAGI (reference sequence). This CDR3 is 13 amino acids long. CDR3 DNA sequence: TGTGCCAGCAGTTGGGCCAGCACAGATACGCAGTATTTT. This sequence encodes CASSWASTDTQYF.

V is TRBV6-5 and J is TRBJ2-2; maybe TRBD2 (6 bases). Germline assignment: CDR1 MNHEY and CDR2 SVGAGI. V was cut by 2 bases and J by 5 bases, with 15 bases left in between. This CDR3 has 16 residues. In DNA form, the CDR3 reads TGTGCCAGCAGTTACGATGGAGCGGGTGGAACCGGGGAGCTGTTTTTT. Protein sequence: CASSYDGAGGTGELFF.

The chain is built from TRBV19 and TRBJ1-4; D ambiguous. V was clipped by 5 bases and J by 0 bases, with 10 bases between them. From germline, CDR1 is LNHDA and CDR2 SQIVND (reference sequence). This CDR3 has 15 amino acids. The CDR3 is CASSSRDATNEKLFF. CDR3 bases: TGTGCCAGTAGTTCCCGGGATGCAACTAATGAAAAACTGTTTTTT.

The gene calls are TRBV4-1 and TRBJ2-7; D might be TRBD1 (5 bases). The germline V and J ends were trimmed by 3 bases and 1 base, with 13 bases remaining between them. The CDR3 has 15 residues. Germline CDR1 is MGHRA and CDR2 is YSYEKL. CDR3 in DNA: TGCGCCAGCAGCCAGTCCAGGGTATCATCCTACGAGCAGTACTTC. This sequence encodes CASSQSRVSSYEQYF.

The genes are TRBV7-9 and TRBJ2-1, with D possibly being TRBD2 (5 bases). Per germline, CDR1 SEHNR and CDR2 FQNEAQ (reference sequence). V was trimmed by 5 bases and J by 5 bases, leaving 16 bases between them. The CDR3 length is 15 residues. CDR3 DNA: TGTGCCAGCAGCCTAAAGCAAGGAGGTCACAATGAGCAGTTCTTC. Amino acid sequence: CASSLKQGGHNEQFF.

The rearrangement joins TRBV28 to TRBJ1-2; D unclear. The CDR3 length is 13 residues. The V and J ends lost 4 bases and 0 bases respectively, with 6 bases between them. Germline assignment: CDR1 MDHEN and CDR2 SYDVKM. The CDR3 nucleotides read TGTGCCAGCAGTTCGGGATCTAACTATGGCTACACCTTC. It encodes CASSSGSNYGYTF.

V is TRBV6-5 and J is TRBJ2-7, with D tentatively TRBD2 (6 bases). Germline V CDR1 and CDR2: MNHEY, SVGAGI. The ends were cut back, 1 base at V and 6 bases at J, with 19 bases in the middle. CDR3 length equals 16 residues. The CDR3 nucleotides are TGTGCCAGCAGTTACTTCGTCGGCGGGACTTCGGGCGAGCAGTACTTC. Translating it yields CASSYFVGGTSGEQYF.

This chain's CDR3 is CASSLQVLAKNIQYF. The CDR3 DNA is TGTGCCAGCAGCTTACAGGTACTAGCCAAAAACATTCAGTACTTC. The chain carries TRBV13 and TRBJ2-4; D uncertain. V lost 2 bases, J lost 0 bases, and 8 bases lay in between. CDR1 is PRHDT, CDR2 FYEKMQ, per germline (reference sequence). This CDR3 region has 15 residues.

V and J are TRBV4-1 and TRBJ2-7, with 8 bases identical to TRBD2. J gave up 2 bases and V 1 base, and 7 bases lay outside the gene matches. Per germline, CDR1 MGHRA and CDR2 YSYEKL. This CDR3 has 16 amino acids. The CDR3 here is CASSQGAGEEAYEQYF. For the CDR3, the DNA is TGCGCCAGCAGCCAAGGAGCGGGGGAGGAAGCCTACGAGCAGTACTTC.

The V call is TRBV5-4, the J call TRBJ2-5; D is possibly TRBD1 (5 bases). V lost 4 bases and J 0 bases, leaving 10 bases between the germline ends. The germline V gene encodes CDR1 SGHNT and CDR2 YYREEE (reference sequence). This CDR3 has 14 amino acids. The CDR3 region is CASSQDSYQETQYF. The DNA of the CDR3 is TGTGCCAGCAGCCAAGACAGTTACCAAGAGACCCAGTACTTC.

V and J are TRBV6-1 and TRBJ2-7; D possibly matches TRBD1 or TRBD2 (5 bases each). CDR3 length: 13 amino acids. The germline V and J ends were trimmed by 8 bases and 1 base, with 12 bases remaining between them. Germline V CDR1 and CDR2: MNHNS, SASEGT. For the CDR3, the DNA is TGTGCCAGCGGGGGTCATACTTCCTACGAGCAGTACTTC. This gives the protein CASGGHTSYEQYF.

The chain joins TRBV7-8 to TRBJ2-1; 10 nucleotides agree with TRBD2. CDR3 length: 19 amino acids. Germline V gene data show CDR1 as SGHVS and CDR2 as FQNEAQ. V was clipped by 0 bases and J by 3 bases; unmatched bases: 11. CDR3 amino acids: CASSLALAGSTSIYNEQFF. CDR3 nucleotides: TGTGCCAGCAGCTTAGCACTAGCGGGATCAACCTCTATCTACAATGAGCAGTTCTTC.

The chain links TRBV28 to TRBJ1-1; D possibly corresponds to TRBD1 (5 bases). This CDR3 comprises 15 residues. Germline V gives CDR1 MDHEN, CDR2 SYDVKM. V dropped 1 base and J dropped 0 bases, with 9 bases sitting between them. The CDR3, as DNA: TGTGCCAGCAGTTTATTTCGGGGCATGAACACTGAAGCTTTCTTT. This gives the protein CASSLFRGMNTEAFF.

Here the CDR3 DNA reads TGTGCCAGCAGCTTAGACGGCAGGATCGGAGGGGCTTTCTTT. Translating gives CASSLDGRIGGAFF. The rearrangement links TRBV7-9 to TRBJ1-1; D is ambiguous. Trimming cost V 1 base and J 11 bases, with 17 bases left between them. This CDR3 has 14 residues. Germline CDR1 reads SEHNR; CDR2 reads FQNEAQ (reference sequence).